The sequence of this TCR beta chain was determined in a study of T cells after yellow fever vaccination. MiXCR, applied by TCRdb to the 5' RACE reads, yields one record per CDR3 protein. The profile covers 300,000 or so distinct CDR3 sequences, with around 6.8% appearing a single time and roughly a sixth taken by the ten largest. The germline CDR1 and CDR2 sequences are DFQATT and SNEGSKA (reference sequence). The ends were cut back, 2 bases at V and 4 bases at J, with 17 bases in the middle. The CDR3 spans 15 residues. The sequence came from a young man who received the YFV17D yellow fever vaccine. The sequencing used PBMCs, collected roughly 46 days after the first yellow fever vaccination. The chain employs TRBV20-1 and TRBJ1-1; D uncertain. The CDR3 loop is CSARTDVGIGTEAFF. The CDR3 DNA sequence: TGCAGTGCTAGAACGGACGTGGGGATTGGCACTGAAGCTTTCTTT.